The 28 T cell receptor beta chains below come from one sample, sequenced in a study of cytomegalovirus exposure and HLA in healthy donors. Primers: 60 Vbeta forward and 13 Jbeta reverse. Assay: immunoSEQ multiplex PCR; the TCRdb copy retains only in-frame clones and omits some. The sample lists around 150,000 clones, 55% to 70% occurring once. What was sequenced was PBMCs. The receptors derive from a woman aged 55-75 years in good health and CMV-seropositive.

CDR3 sequence reads: CASSLVGAPADTQYF. The CDR3 bases are TGCGCCAGCAGCTTGGTAGGGGCCCCCGCAGATACGCAGTATTTT. The genes are TRBV5-1 and TRBJ2-3, with a possible D match to TRBD1 (5 bases). Germline loops: CDR1 SGHRS, CDR2 YFSETQ. This CDR3 spans 15 amino acids. Between the trimmed V and J ends, which lost 0 bases and 4 bases, there was a span of 12 bases.

V and J are TRBV6-5 and TRBJ2-7; TRBD1 might be the D (6 bases). V lost 2 bases and J 9 bases, leaving 11 bases between the germline ends. Germline CDR1 and CDR2: MNHEY and SVGAGI. The CDR3 loop spans 12 amino acids. CDR3 amino acids: CASSYQGGWQYF. In nucleotides, the CDR3 is TGTGCCAGCAGTTACCAAGGGGGTTGGCAGTACTTC.

The chain combines TRBV28 with TRBJ2-3; 8 bases agree with TRBD2. CDR1 is MDHEN, CDR2 SYDVKM, per germline. Losses at the gene ends were 2 bases for V and 0 bases for J; bases not matched to a gene: 4. The CDR3 runs 16 residues. This CDR3 is CASSLGLAVSTDTQYF. The CDR3 coding sequence is TGTGCCAGCAGTTTAGGACTAGCAGTCAGCACAGATACGCAGTATTTT.

The chain links TRBV14 to TRBJ2-3; 7 positions match TRBD2. Germline loops: CDR1 SGHDN, CDR2 FVKESK. Germline trimming cut 5 bases from V and 4 bases from J; bases unmatched to any gene: 6. This CDR3 is built from 14 residues. This CDR3 reads CASSTMTSPDTQYF. Written as DNA, the CDR3 is TGTGCCAGCAGCACAATGACTAGCCCAGATACGCAGTATTTT. Based on the CDR3 plus reference TRBV14 and TRBJ2-3, the full variable domain is EAGVTQFPSHSVIEKGQTVTLRCDPISGHDNLYWYRRVMGKEIKFLLHFVKESKQDESGMPNNRFLAERTGGTYSTLKVQPAELEDSGVYFCASSTMTSPDTQYFGPGTRLTVL.

This chain uses TRBV19 with TRBJ1-4; D is possibly TRBD1 (5 bases). The CDR3 contains 13 residues. Deletions cut 5 bases from V and 6 bases from J, with 10 bases between. Looked up from germline, CDR1 is LNHDA and CDR2 is SQIVND (reference sequence). The CDR3 sequence: CASSAGRDEKLFF. Here the CDR3 DNA reads TGTGCCAGTAGTGCAGGGAGGGATGAAAAACTGTTTTTT.

The rearrangement links TRBV6-5 to TRBJ1-1; TRBD1 aligns across 7 bases. The CDR3 runs to 15 residues. Germline CDR1 reads MNHEY; CDR2 reads SVGAGI. V lost 2 bases, J lost 0 bases, and 3 bases stayed unmatched. The DNA of the CDR3 is TGTGCCAGCAGTTACACAGGGGTCATGAACACTGAAGCTTTCTTT. Protein sequence: CASSYTGVMNTEAFF.

This clone was seen a few times. The V gene is TRBV4-3, the J gene TRBJ2-6; maybe TRBD2 (6 bases). Germline V gene lookup returns CDR1 LGHNA and CDR2 YSLEER. There are 18 residues in the CDR3. Trimming pared 0 bases from V and 0 bases from J, leaving 12 bases between. CDR3 bases: TGCGCCAGCAGCCAAGATCTGGGGAGGATCTCTGGGGCCAACGTCCTGACTTTC. It encodes CASSQDLGRISGANVLTF.

This clone was counted between two and nine times. The rearrangement links TRBV27 to TRBJ1-1; D not certain. V was shortened by 5 bases and J by 5 bases, with 18 bases between the two germline ends. CDR1 and CDR2 from the germline V gene are MNHEY and SMNVEV (reference sequence). The CDR3 runs to 15 residues. CDR3 loop: CASSDPTRPGTEAFF. Here the CDR3 DNA reads TGTGCCAGCAGTGACCCGACCCGACCGGGGACTGAAGCTTTCTTT.

The V call is TRBV4-1, the J call TRBJ2-7; D ambiguous. The CDR3 runs 15 residues. V lost 3 bases, J lost 0 bases, and 12 bases lay in between. Germline CDR1 is MGHRA and CDR2 is YSYEKL. CDR3 nucleotides: TGCGCCAGCAGCCACACGGAGCTGAGCTCCTACGAGCAGTACTTC. Its protein is CASSHTELSSYEQYF.

On this clone: A read error may produce the germline difference seen at one junction end. This chain links TRBV7-3 with TRBJ2-2, with 8 bases that match TRBD1. The CDR3 totals 14 residues. From germline, CDR1 is SGHTA and CDR2 FQGTGA. DNA of the CDR3: TGTGCCAGCAGTTTAACAGGGGGCACCGGGGAGCTGTTTTTT. Translation gives CASSLTGGTGELFF. Supplemented by reference TRBV7-3 and TRBJ2-2, the full variable domain reads GAGVSQTPSNKVTEKGKYVELRCDPISGHTALYWYRQSLGQGPEFLIYFQGTGAADDSGLPNDRFFAVRPEGSVSTLKIQRTERGDSAVYLCASSLTGGTGELFFGEGSRLTVL.

The genes are TRBV6-6 and TRBJ2-7; TRBD1 might be the D (5 bases). Germline V gene sequence: CDR1 MNHNY, CDR2 SVGAGI (reference sequence). The length of the CDR3 is 12 residues. Between the trimmed V and J ends, which lost 6 bases and 1 base, there was a span of 7 bases. The CDR3 DNA reads as TGTGCCAGCAGGGACAAGTCCTACGAGCAGTACTTC. Protein sequence: CASRDKSYEQYF.

There are a few counts of this clone. In nucleotides, the CDR3 is TGTGCCAGTAAGTCGGGACGGGACACCCGCACCGGGGAGCTGTTTTTT. Translation: CASKSGRDTRTGELFF. The J gene is TRBJ2-2, the V gene TRBV19; D is perhaps TRBD1 (6 bases). The CDR3 is made up of 16 amino acids. Germline lookup yields CDR1 LNHDA and CDR2 SQIVND (reference sequence). The ends were cut back, 7 bases at V and 4 bases at J, with 19 bases in the middle.

This clone occurred once. V and J are TRBV30 and TRBJ2-1; D is perhaps TRBD1 (5 bases). CDR3 length equals 13 residues. V lost 8 bases and J 3 bases, leaving 14 bases between the germline ends. The germline V gene has CDR1 GTSNPN and CDR2 SVGIG (reference sequence). The CDR3 protein is CAVDGASYNEQFF. The CDR3 DNA follows: TGTGCCGTTGATGGGGCAAGCTACAATGAGCAGTTCTTC.

The chain carries TRBV11-3 and TRBJ2-7; D gene uncertain. This CDR3 comprises 11 residues. V was cut by 5 bases and J by 7 bases, with 9 bases left in between. Germline V gives CDR1 SGHNT, CDR2 YENEEA. The CDR3 nucleotides are TGTGCCAGCAGCAGCTACCGGGAGCAGTACTTC. As protein: CASSSYREQYF. The full variable domain, its missing parts supplied by reference TRBV11-3 and TRBJ2-7, is EAGVVQSPRYKIIEKKQPVAFWCNPISGHNTLYWYLQNLGQGPELLIRYENEEAVDDSQLPKDRFSAERLKGVDSTLKIQPAELGDSAVYLCASSSYREQYFGPGTRLTVT.

The J gene is TRBJ2-5, the V gene TRBV5-1, with 14 positions matching TRBD2. With the DNA end fitting TRBJ2-7 better, the J assignment may be wrong. The CDR3 has 17 amino acids. Germline V CDR1 and CDR2: SGHRS, YFSETQ. Here the CDR3 DNA reads TGCGCCAGCAGCGAATCCCCGGGACTAGCGGGAGTCTACGAGCAGTACTTC. It is translated as CASSESPGLAGVYEQYF.

CDR3 nucleotide sequence: TGTGCCAGCAGAAGAGGGAGCGGGATAGCGGGTTACGAGCAGTACTTC. Encoded protein: CASRRGSGIAGYEQYF. The chain uses TRBV7-9 and TRBJ2-7; 7 bases fit TRBD2. The CDR3 covers 16 residues. After removal of 6 bases from V and 4 bases from J, the junction contained 15 bases not matched to a gene. Germline-derived CDR1 and CDR2 are SEHNR and FQNEAQ (reference sequence).

The chain combines TRBV9 with TRBJ2-1; TRBD2 might be the D (6 bases). The CDR3 covers 17 residues. Germline CDR1 SGDLS, CDR2 YYNGEE. V was clipped by 0 bases and J by 0 bases, with 13 bases between them. The CDR3, as DNA: TGTGCCAGCAGCGTAGGTGGAGGGGTGTACTCCTACAATGAGCAGTTCTTC. Translating it yields CASSVGGGVYSYNEQFF.

This rearrangement joins TRBV5-6 to TRBJ1-2, with TRBD1 matching over 9 bases. Germline V gene sequence: CDR1 SGHDT, CDR2 YYEEEE. V was pared by 4 bases and J by 12 bases, with 7 bases of the junction left unmatched. This CDR3 has 12 amino acids. The CDR3 loop reads CASSPGQGGDTF. CDR3 bases: TGTGCCAGCAGCCCGGGACAGGGAGGAGACACCTTC.

This rearrangement joins TRBV12-2 to TRBJ2-5; the listed D gene, TRBD2, was not tested against the DNA. TRBV12-2 is a documented pseudogene. This CDR3 spans 13 amino acids. This chain's CDR3 is CASRSGVQEAQYF. The CDR3 DNA reads TGTGCAAGTCGCTCCGGAGTTCAAGAGGCCCAGTACTTC.

The genes are TRBV25-1 and TRBJ2-7; 10 bases align to TRBD2. After removal of 5 bases from V and 7 bases from J, the junction contained 11 bases not matched to a gene. This CDR3 is 15 amino acids long. CDR1 MGHDK and CDR2 SYGVNS come from the germline V gene. In DNA form, the CDR3 reads TGTGCCAGCAGTCCAATAGCGGGAGGCCCCGTGGAGCAGTACTTC. The encoded protein is CASSPIAGGPVEQYF.

The gene calls are TRBV9 and TRBJ2-2; tentative D call: TRBD1 (6 bases). Trimming removed 0 bases at V and 1 base at J, with 13 bases between. The CDR3 has 17 residues. Germline loops: CDR1 SGDLS, CDR2 YYNGEE. CDR3 in amino acids: CASSVGGWGQNTGELFF. The DNA for the CDR3 is TGTGCCAGCAGCGTAGGGGGGTGGGGGCAGAACACCGGGGAGCTGTTTTTT. The entire variable domain, with the rest obtained from reference TRBV9 and TRBJ2-2, is as follows: DSGVTQTPKHLITATGQRVTLRCSPRSGDLSVYWYQQSLDQGLQFLIQYYNGEERAKGNILERFSAQQFPDLHSELNLSSLELGDSALYFCASSVGGWGQNTGELFFGEGSRLTVL.

The rearrangement joins TRBV29-1 to TRBJ1-2; D call uncertain. The CDR3 is made up of 12 amino acids. From germline, CDR1 is SQVTM and CDR2 ANQGSEA. V lost 5 bases to trimming and J lost 0 bases, with 7 bases between them. CDR3 nucleotide sequence: TGCAGCGTTCAGGAATCTAACTATGGCTACACCTTC. It specifies CSVQESNYGYTF.

The chain is built from TRBV7-3 and TRBJ2-5, with 11 bases that match TRBD2. This CDR3 comprises 15 residues. The V and J ends lost 4 bases and 2 bases, in that order; junction bases with no gene match: 3. CDR1 is SGHTA, CDR2 FQGTGA, per germline. For the CDR3, the DNA is TGTGCCAGCAGCTCAGGACTAGCGGGTCAAGAGACCCAGTACTTC. Its protein product is CASSSGLAGQETQYF.

The V gene is TRBV11-2, the J gene TRBJ1-3; D is unclear. Looked up from germline, CDR1 is SGHAT and CDR2 is FQNNGV. CDR3 length: 13 residues. V was clipped by 5 bases and J by 4 bases, with 9 bases between them. The chain's CDR3 is CASSLTTGNTIYF. The CDR3, as DNA: TGTGCCAGCAGCCTAACGACAGGAAACACCATATATTTT.

This chain joins TRBV30 and TRBJ2-7, with D tentatively TRBD2 (5 bases). The ends were cut back, 1 base at V and 3 bases at J, with 7 bases in the middle. Germline-derived CDR1 and CDR2 are GTSNPN and SVGIG (reference sequence). The CDR3 covers 12 residues. The CDR3 region is CAWSGGYYEQYF. In nucleotides, the CDR3 is TGTGCCTGGAGTGGAGGGTACTACGAGCAGTACTTC.

This chain joins TRBV28 and TRBJ2-7; TRBD2 aligns across 9 bases. The germline V gene encodes CDR1 MDHEN and CDR2 SYDVKM. The CDR3 consists of 17 residues. V trimming: 7 bases; J trimming: 0 bases; junction bases outside the gene matches: 13. The CDR3 region has the DNA TGTGCCAGCAACGGACTAGCGCGCACTATTAGCTCCTACGAGCAGTACTTC. Encoded protein: CASNGLARTISSYEQYF.

The chain is built from TRBV29-1 and TRBJ1-1, with D uncertain. Per the germline V gene, CDR1 is SQVTM and CDR2 is ANQGSEA. CDR3 size: 14 residues. The V end was cut by 0 bases, the J end by 1 base, with 9 bases between. CDR3 residues: CSVEDWSGNTEAFF. CDR3 bases: TGCAGCGTTGAAGATTGGTCAGGGAACACTGAAGCTTTCTTT.

V and J are TRBV20-1 and TRBJ2-7; D possibly corresponds to TRBD1 (6 bases). V was clipped by 6 bases and J by 2 bases, with 8 bases between them. Germline CDR1 reads DFQATT; CDR2 reads SNEGSKA (reference sequence). This CDR3 spans 11 amino acids. CDR3 sequence reads: CSARGTYEQYF. The CDR3 DNA is TGCAGTGCCAGGGGCACCTACGAGCAGTACTTC.